The present TCR beta chain was sequenced within a study of pediatric ulcerative colitis. As for the study in general: Disease was pancolitis in about 7 and left-sided in two, histology-confirmed. Whole-study findings and limits: Blood-rectal clonal overlap within each person was significantly higher in ulcerative colitis patients than controls.

Worth noting for this clone: Antigen unknown.

Germline-derived CDR1 and CDR2 are MNHNS and SASEGT. Trimming cost V 6 bases and J 8 bases, with 7 bases left between them. The CDR3 loop spans 11 amino acids. The assay was run at survey level. Up to 500,000 reads were sequenced per sample. Sequencing used immunoSEQ multiplex PCR; TCRdb keeps in-frame clones, though not all of them. Here the sample spans 55,000 to 80,000 clones, over 70% being singletons. The chain is built from TRBV6-1 and TRBJ1-4; D remains unclear. The receptor's source is a boy aged 5-17 years with moderate ulcerative colitis. Sequencing was performed on blood. CDR3 bases: TGTGCCAGCAGGACTCGGGAAAAACTGTTTTTT. It yields the protein CASRTREKLFF.